The T cell receptor (beta chain) described here comes from a study of T cell changes during pregnancy in multiple sclerosis. This CDR3 has 16 residues. The germline V gene encodes CDR1 SGHNT and CDR2 YYREEE (reference sequence). V trimming: 0 bases; J trimming: 7 bases; junction bases outside the gene matches: 2. The data were produced by immunoSEQ multiplex PCR, yet TCRdb's version contains in-frame clones alone and is incomplete. The repertoire holds tens of thousands of clones, 92% seen once, with approximately 0.62% in the top ten. The genes are TRBV5-4 and TRBJ2-2; 14 bases agree with TRBD2. The specimen comprised CD4+ T cells from peripheral blood mononuclear cells, sampled in the first trimester of pregnancy. This TCR was sampled from a female donor with multiple sclerosis, enrolled in a pregnancy study. CDR3 nucleotide sequence: TGTGCCAGCAGCTTGGGACTAGCGGGAGGGATCGGGGAGCTGTTTTTT. Encoded protein: CASSLGLAGGIGELFF.